This TCR beta chain was documented in a study of T-cell memory formation after mild COVID-19. On the study more broadly: Largely, the TCR clusters proved donor specific.

Germline V gives CDR1 DFQATT, CDR2 SNEGSKA (reference sequence). CDR3 length equals 13 residues. V lost 3 bases to trimming and J lost 2 bases, with 10 bases between them. Whole-study findings and limits: Clones from the second wave (peaking day 37) had unconfirmed SARS-CoV-2 specificity. The study detected some responding clones in pre-infection memory, suggesting cross-reactive memory joined.

As regards this clonotype: Its matching antigen is unknown.

Sample barcodes and UMIs were carried by the TCR alpha and TCR beta cDNA libraries that 5'RACE generated with constant-segment primers. MiXCR, applied by TCRdb to the 5' RACE reads, yields one record per CDR3 protein. The repertoire consists of nearly 200,000 distinct CDR3 sequences, with about 16% occurring once and the leading ten covering around 2.4%. The sequenced sample was PBMCs or a T cell subset sorted from them (not recorded which). This clonotype was sampled from an adult woman who had mild COVID-19 (a few samples of this study predate the infection). Cell type and time point are not known. The chain employs TRBV20-1 and TRBJ1-2; D might be TRBD1 (6 bases). In DNA, the CDR3 is TGCAGTGCTAGGAGCCAGGGGAACTATGGCTACACCTTC. It encodes CSARSQGNYGYTF.